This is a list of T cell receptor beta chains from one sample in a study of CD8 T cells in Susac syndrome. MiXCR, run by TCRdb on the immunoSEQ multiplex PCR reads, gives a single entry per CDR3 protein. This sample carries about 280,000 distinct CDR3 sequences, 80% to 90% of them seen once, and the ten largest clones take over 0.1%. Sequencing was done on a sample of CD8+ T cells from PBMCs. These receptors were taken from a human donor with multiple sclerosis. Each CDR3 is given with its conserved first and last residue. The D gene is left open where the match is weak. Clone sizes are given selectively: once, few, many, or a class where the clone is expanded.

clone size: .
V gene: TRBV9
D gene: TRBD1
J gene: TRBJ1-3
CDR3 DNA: TGTGCCAGCAGCTATACCGACAGGGGATCTGGAAACACCATATATTTT
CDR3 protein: CASSYTDRGSGNTIYF

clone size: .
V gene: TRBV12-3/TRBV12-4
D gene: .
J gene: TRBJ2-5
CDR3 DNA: TGTGCCAGCAGTCCGGACAGAGTGTACCAAGAGACCCAGTACTTC
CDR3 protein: CASSPDRVYQETQYF

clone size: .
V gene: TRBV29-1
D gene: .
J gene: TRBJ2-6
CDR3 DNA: TGCAGCGTTGAGGTGAGGAACTCTGGGGCCAACGTCCTGACTTTC
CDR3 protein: CSVEVRNSGANVLTF

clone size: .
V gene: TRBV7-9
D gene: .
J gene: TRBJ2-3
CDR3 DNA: TGTGCCAGCAGCCACATCGAGGCACAAGGAACTACTTTAACGCAGTATTTT
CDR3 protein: CASSHIEAQGTTLTQYF

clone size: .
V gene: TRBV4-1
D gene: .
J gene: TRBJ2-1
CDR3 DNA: TGCGCCAGCAGCCAAGATTTCGAGTCCTTTCAGTTCTTC
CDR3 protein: CASSQDFESFQFF

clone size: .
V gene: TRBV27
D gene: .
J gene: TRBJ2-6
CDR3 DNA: TGTGCCAGCAGTTATAGGCTCTCTGGGGCCAACGTCCTGACTTTC
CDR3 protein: CASSYRLSGANVLTF

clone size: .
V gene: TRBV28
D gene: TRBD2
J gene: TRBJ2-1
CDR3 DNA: TGTGCCAGCAGTCCCGGGTCTAGCGGGAGGGAATACAATGAGCAGTTCTTC
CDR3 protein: CASSPGSSGREYNEQFF

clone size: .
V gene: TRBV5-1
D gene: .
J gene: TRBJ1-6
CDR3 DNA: TGCGCCAGCAGCTTGGATGGGGCTGGATCCTATAATTCACCCCTCCACTTT
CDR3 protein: CASSLDGAGSYNSPLHF

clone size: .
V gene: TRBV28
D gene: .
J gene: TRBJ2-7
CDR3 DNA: TGTGCCAGCAGCCCCAACATCGACGAGCAGTACTTC
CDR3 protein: CASSPNIDEQYF

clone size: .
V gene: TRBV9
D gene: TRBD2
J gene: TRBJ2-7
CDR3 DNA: TGTGCCAGCAGCGTAGAAGCGTCTAGCGGGCTCTACGAGCAGTACTTC
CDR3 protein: CASSVEASSGLYEQYF

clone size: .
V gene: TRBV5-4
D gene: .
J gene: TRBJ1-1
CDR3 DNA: TGTGCCAGCAGCAGCGCCGGGGACACTGAAGCTTTCTTT
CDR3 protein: CASSSAGDTEAFF

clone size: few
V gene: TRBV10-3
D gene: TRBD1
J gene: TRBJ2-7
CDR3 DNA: TGTGCCATCAGTGATCCCGGGACAGGCTCCTACGAGCAGTACTTC
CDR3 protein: CAISDPGTGSYEQYF

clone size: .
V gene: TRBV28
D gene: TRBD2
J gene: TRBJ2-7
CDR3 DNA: TGTGCCAGCAGTGTGCGGGGGGGGCGCTACGAGCAGTACTTC
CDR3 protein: CASSVRGGRYEQYF

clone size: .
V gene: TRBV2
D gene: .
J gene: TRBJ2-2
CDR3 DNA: TGTGCCGCGGCATATACGGGGAGATCGAACACCGGGGAGCTGTTTTTT
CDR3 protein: CAAAYTGRSNTGELFF

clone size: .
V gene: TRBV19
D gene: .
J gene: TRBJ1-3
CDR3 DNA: TGTGCCAGTAGTATGTCGAGGAAAGGAAACACCATATATTTT
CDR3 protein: CASSMSRKGNTIYF

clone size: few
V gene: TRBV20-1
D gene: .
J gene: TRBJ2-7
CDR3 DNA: TGCAGTGCTAGAGGGGAATCGGGAGCGGGTGACGAGCAGTACTTC
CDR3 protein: CSARGESGAGDEQYF

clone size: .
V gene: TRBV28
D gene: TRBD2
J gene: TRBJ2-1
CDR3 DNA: TGTGCCAGCAGTTGGGGGGACTACCGTGAGCAGTTCTTC
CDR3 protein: CASSWGDYREQFF

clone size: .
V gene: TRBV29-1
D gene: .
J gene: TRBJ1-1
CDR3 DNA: TGCAGCGTTGAAGATAATGTGGGCGAGAGAGTTGAAGCTTTCTTT
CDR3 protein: CSVEDNVGERVEAFF

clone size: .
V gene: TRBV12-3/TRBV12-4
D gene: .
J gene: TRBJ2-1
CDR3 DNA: TGTGCCAGCAGTCCAGTTCCGAATGAGCAGTTCTTC
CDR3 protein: CASSPVPNEQFF

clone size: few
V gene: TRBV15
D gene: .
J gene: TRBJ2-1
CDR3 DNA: TGTGCCACCAGCAGAGGAGGTGAAGACAATGAGCAGTTCTTC
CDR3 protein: CATSRGGEDNEQFF

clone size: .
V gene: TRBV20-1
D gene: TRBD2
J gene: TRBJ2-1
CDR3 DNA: TGCAGTGCTAGAGACCCGGGACTAGCGGGAAAGGAAGAGCAGTTCTTC
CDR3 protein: CSARDPGLAGKEEQFF

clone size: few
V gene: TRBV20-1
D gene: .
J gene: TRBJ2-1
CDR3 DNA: TGCAGTGCCCCCTTCGGCAATGAGCAGTTCTTC
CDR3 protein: CSAPFGNEQFF